These 11 T cell receptor beta chains were sequenced from one sample in a study of vaccination and CD4 T cells after COVID-19. Sequenced with the Oncomine TCR Beta short-read assay was DNA taken from cultured CD4+ T cells. MiXCR, applied by TCRdb to the PCR reads, yields one record per CDR3 protein. The sample holds about 15,000 distinct CDR3 sequences, 26% seen once. Treatment given: roughly 11-day PBMC culture with coronavirus spike peptide pools or control peptides (ViraFEST assay). These receptors have no known antigen. Sequenced: cultured CD4+ T cells from blood. These receptors were taken from a human donor with COVID-19.

In its sample, this clonotype was seen a few times. This sequence joins TRBV7-8 and TRBJ2-7; D call uncertain. The CDR3 spans 12 residues. Germline V CDR1 and CDR2: SGHVS, FQNEAQ. The V end lost 2 bases, the J end lost 2 bases, and 4 bases lay between the germline ends. CDR3 amino acids: CASSLPPYEQYF. The CDR3 DNA is TGTGCCAGCAGCTTACCCCCCTACGAGCAGTACTTC. Full variable domain (missing parts from reference TRBV7-8 and TRBJ2-7): GAGVSQSPRYKVAKRGQDVALRCDPISGHVSLFWYQQALGQGPEFLTYFQNEAQLDKSGLPSDRFFAERPEGSVSTLKIQRTQQEDSAVYLCASSLPPYEQYFGPGTRLTVT.

This sequence joins TRBV15 and TRBJ2-7, with D perhaps TRBD1 (7 bases). Deletions cut 1 base from V and 0 bases from J, with 13 bases between. Germline V gene sequence: CDR1 LNHNV, CDR2 YYDKDF (reference sequence). The CDR3 runs 16 residues. Here the CDR3 reads CATSRGGGTASYEQYF. CDR3 DNA: TGTGCCACCAGCAGAGGTGGGGGGACAGCCTCCTACGAGCAGTACTTC.

This clonotype was counted a few times. The rearrangement links TRBV5-1 to TRBJ2-3, with TRBD2 matching 10 bases. V lost 4 bases, J lost 3 bases, and 8 bases stayed unmatched. CDR1 and CDR2 from the germline V gene are SGHRS and YFSETQ. CDR3 length: 16 amino acids. The CDR3 here is CASSPGSGGTTDTQYF. CDR3 coding DNA: TGCGCCAGCAGCCCCGGTAGCGGGGGGACTACAGATACGCAGTATTTT.

This clonotype was counted between two and nine times. The gene calls are TRBV20-1 and TRBJ2-7; D unclear. Deletions cut 0 bases from V and 3 bases from J, with 12 bases between. The CDR3 covers 14 residues. Germline CDR1 DFQATT, CDR2 SNEGSKA (reference sequence). The CDR3 region is CSAREQPNGYEQYF. The CDR3 DNA follows: TGCAGTGCTAGAGAGCAGCCTAATGGCTACGAGCAGTACTTC.

By sample share, this clonotype is medium-sized. The V gene is TRBV24-1, the J gene TRBJ1-5; the D gene is possibly TRBD1 (6 bases). Trimming pared 2 bases from V and 6 bases from J, leaving 10 bases between. The CDR3 length is 14 residues. The germline CDR1 and CDR2 sequences are KGHDR and SFDVKD. CDR3 DNA: TGTGCCACCAGTGATTCAGGGGCTGCTCAGCCCCAGCATTTT. It translates to CATSDSGAAQPQHF.

V and J are TRBV19 and TRBJ1-2; D is perhaps TRBD1 (6 bases). The germline gives CDR1 LNHDA, CDR2 SQIVND (reference sequence). V was clipped by 9 bases and J by 2 bases, with 13 bases between them. The CDR3 spans 13 residues. The CDR3 DNA sequence: TGTGCCAGCCAGGGGCTGGACAACTATGGCTACACCTTC. Its protein product is CASQGLDNYGYTF.

The chain combines TRBV15 with TRBJ2-2; D is possibly TRBD1 (5 bases). The germline V and J ends were trimmed by 5 bases and 2 bases, with 9 bases remaining between them. CDR1 is LNHNV, CDR2 YYDKDF, per germline (reference sequence). The length of the CDR3 is 14 residues. In nucleotides, the CDR3 is TGTGCCACCAGCGGCACAGGAAACACCGGGGAGCTGTTTTTT. Translated, it gives CATSGTGNTGELFF.

This clonotype is medium-sized in the sample. The chain joins TRBV7-9 to TRBJ2-3; a possible D gene is TRBD2 (7 bases). The CDR3 has 13 amino acids. Looked up from germline, CDR1 is SEHNR and CDR2 is FQNEAQ (reference sequence). CDR3 bases: TGTGCGGGGGCGGGGGCTAGCACAGATACGCAGTATTTT. This encodes CAGAGASTDTQYF.

This clonotype is deemed medium-sized (0.01 to 0.1%). This chain joins TRBV24-1 and TRBJ1-3; 7 bases align to TRBD1. CDR3 size: 13 residues. V gave up 5 bases and J gave up 4 bases; unmatched junction bases: 1. The germline CDR1 and CDR2 sequences are KGHDR and SFDVKD. The CDR3 reads CATSAGQGNTIYF. The CDR3 region has the DNA TGTGCCACCAGTGCGGGACAGGGAAACACCATATATTTT.

The rearrangement joins TRBV6-1 to TRBJ1-2; 7 nucleotides agree with TRBD1. V shed 3 bases, J shed 6 bases, and the junction held 10 bases outside the gene matches. The CDR3 contains 15 residues. Germline values: CDR1 MNHNS, CDR2 SASEGT. The CDR3 DNA reads TGTGCCAGCAGTGATGGACGGTCAGGGGGAGATGGCTACACCTTC. It yields the protein CASSDGRSGGDGYTF.

This clonotype was picked up a small number of times. This CDR3 reads CASSIPQGTSQPQHF. CDR3 nucleotide sequence: TGTGCCAGTAGTATACCCCAGGGAACGAGTCAGCCCCAGCATTTT. The chain carries TRBV19 and TRBJ1-5; perhaps TRBD1 as D (5 bases). Per germline, CDR1 LNHDA and CDR2 SQIVND (reference sequence). The ends were cut back, 2 bases at V and 6 bases at J, with 14 bases in the middle. This CDR3 is 15 amino acids long.